This T cell receptor beta chain was obtained from a study of blood T cells in healthy people across ages. About the study: Template switching picked up about one barcoded beta molecule for each two T cells. Points from the study as a whole: The unknown donor CMV status may have confounded expanded clonotype changes.

Combining a sample-barcoded 5' primer with a J-beta primer mix, a second PCR ran for about 6 to 12 cycles. Per-sample output comprised a minimum of 2.5 million paired-end reads containing CDR3. TCRdb ran MiXCR on the 5' RACE reads and lists one entry per CDR3 protein. The sample gives some 750,000 distinct CDR3 sequences, about 24% of which show up once; 22% is in the top ten. Note on this clonotype: Its target is unknown.

Germline V gene sequence: CDR1 WSHSY, CDR2 SAAADI. This CDR3 contains 14 residues. V was clipped by 4 bases and J by 1 base, with 10 bases between them. The sample taken for sequencing was blood. The V gene is TRBV10-2, the J gene TRBJ2-5, with D uncertain. The receptor's source is a man between 70 and 80 years old in good health. The DNA for the CDR3 is TGCGCCAGCAGTGTAAACAGCCGCCAAGAGACCCAGTACTTC. Amino acids: CASSVNSRQETQYF.